Listed below are T cell receptor beta chains from one sample, sequenced in a study of OX40 agonist ivuxolimab in advanced cancers. Assay used: immunoSEQ multiplex PCR; TCRdb lists only in-frame clones, some missing. Of around 80,000 clones listed, 85% are singletons. Sequenced here: CD4+ or CD8+ T cells sorted from blood, sampled in a trial of the OX40 agonist ivuxolimab. The receptors originated from an adult with an advanced solid tumor such as melanoma, head and neck, liver or kidney cancer. The CDR3 runs from the conserved cysteine through the conserved F or W. A D gene is named only where the DNA matches it firmly.

D gene: TRBD1; V gene: TRBV14; J gene: TRBJ2-5; CDR3 protein: CASSQSTGSLQETQYF; CDR3 DNA: TGTGCCAGCAGCCAATCGACAGGGTCCTTACAAGAGACCCAGTACTTC
D gene: TRBD1; V gene: TRBV11-3; J gene: TRBJ2-7; CDR3 protein: CASSWDRLSYEQYF; CDR3 DNA: TGTGCCAGCAGCTGGGACAGGCTCTCCTACGAGCAGTACTTC
D gene: -; V gene: TRBV11-2; J gene: TRBJ2-1; CDR3 protein: CASSFRPTYNEQFF; CDR3 DNA: TGTGCCAGCAGCTTTCGACCAACCTACAATGAGCAGTTCTTC
D gene: TRBD1; V gene: TRBV7-9; J gene: TRBJ1-2; CDR3 protein: CAGDRGDGYTF; CDR3 DNA: TGTGCGGGAGACAGGGGGGATGGCTACACCTTC
D gene: -; V gene: TRBV19; J gene: TRBJ1-2; CDR3 protein: CASSIVGSWDGYTF; CDR3 DNA: TGTGCCAGTAGTATCGTCGGGAGCTGGGACGGCTACACCTTC
D gene: TRBD1; V gene: TRBV4-2; J gene: TRBJ1-2; CDR3 protein: CASSPRDRAYGYTF; CDR3 DNA: TGTGCCAGCAGCCCCCGGGACAGGGCCTATGGCTACACCTTC
D gene: -; V gene: TRBV4-1; J gene: TRBJ1-4; CDR3 protein: CASSPEGINEKLFF; CDR3 DNA: TGCGCCAGCAGCCCGGAAGGAATCAATGAAAAACTGTTTTTT
D gene: -; V gene: TRBV29-1; J gene: TRBJ2-5; CDR3 protein: CSVEVPPERETQYF; CDR3 DNA: TGCAGCGTTGAAGTCCCGCCAGAAAGAGAGACCCAGTACTTC
D gene: TRBD1; V gene: TRBV2; J gene: TRBJ1-1; CDR3 protein: CASSTGTVNTEAFF; CDR3 DNA: TGTGCCAGCAGTACTGGGACAGTTAACACTGAAGCTTTCTTT
D gene: -; V gene: TRBV30; J gene: TRBJ2-3; CDR3 protein: CAWSLQGPDTQYF; CDR3 DNA: TGTGCCTGGAGTCTTCAGGGCCCAGATACGCAGTATTTT
D gene: -; V gene: TRBV27; J gene: TRBJ2-2; CDR3 protein: CASSHRRGGTGELFF; CDR3 DNA: TGTGCCAGCAGTCATAGGCGGGGAGGCACCGGGGAGCTGTTTTTT
D gene: -; V gene: TRBV4-1; J gene: TRBJ2-3; CDR3 protein: CASSRKDSVGTDTQYF; CDR3 DNA: TGCGCCAGCAGCCGAAAGGACAGTGTCGGCACAGATACGCAGTATTTT
D gene: -; V gene: TRBV6-5; J gene: TRBJ2-1; CDR3 protein: CASSYGGGGAANEQFF; CDR3 DNA: TGTGCCAGCAGTTACGGAGGGGGGGGAGCGGCCAATGAGCAGTTCTTC
D gene: -; V gene: TRBV14; J gene: TRBJ2-5; CDR3 protein: CASSQAGVVGTQYF; CDR3 DNA: TGTGCCAGCAGCCAAGCGGGGGTCGTCGGGACCCAGTACTTC
D gene: TRBD1; V gene: TRBV5-8; J gene: TRBJ1-1; CDR3 protein: CASSFRQGNTEAFF; CDR3 DNA: TGTGCCAGCAGCTTCCGACAGGGGAACACTGAAGCTTTCTTT
D gene: TRBD1; V gene: TRBV5-4; J gene: TRBJ2-2; CDR3 protein: CASSLRPGTGNTGELFF; CDR3 DNA: TGTGCCAGCAGCCTCCGTCCCGGGACAGGTAACACCGGGGAGCTGTTTTTT
D gene: TRBD2; V gene: TRBV9; J gene: TRBJ2-5; CDR3 protein: CASSVGLAGGGQETQYF; CDR3 DNA: TGTGCCAGCAGCGTCGGCCTAGCGGGAGGGGGCCAAGAGACCCAGTACTTC
D gene: TRBD1; V gene: TRBV30; J gene: TRBJ1-6; CDR3 protein: CAWSPGQGGNSPLHF; CDR3 DNA: TGTGCCTGGAGCCCGGGACAGGGAGGAAATTCACCCCTCCACTTT
D gene: TRBD2; V gene: TRBV5-5; J gene: TRBJ2-1; CDR3 protein: CASSLSLAGGSYNEQFF; CDR3 DNA: TGTGCCAGCAGCTTGAGTCTAGCGGGGGGGAGCTACAATGAGCAGTTCTTC
D gene: -; V gene: TRBV25-1; J gene: TRBJ2-2; CDR3 protein: CASSEWVTGGTGELFF; CDR3 DNA: TGTGCCAGCAGTGAATGGGTAACCGGAGGCACCGGGGAGCTGTTTTTT
D gene: TRBD1; V gene: TRBV4-1; J gene: TRBJ1-3; CDR3 protein: CASSPYGRTRDSGNTIYF; CDR3 DNA: TGCGCCAGCAGCCCGTACGGACGAACCCGGGACAGTGGAAACACCATATATTTT
D gene: -; V gene: TRBV4-2; J gene: TRBJ1-2; CDR3 protein: CASSQESPGGGYTF; CDR3 DNA: TGTGCCAGCAGCCAAGAATCCCCGGGCGGAGGCTACACCTTC
D gene: TRBD1; V gene: TRBV5-1; J gene: TRBJ1-6; CDR3 protein: CASSLTQGDNSPLHF; CDR3 DNA: TGCGCCAGCAGCCTTACCCAGGGGGATAATTCACCCCTCCACTTT
D gene: TRBD1; V gene: TRBV7-2; J gene: TRBJ1-2; CDR3 protein: CASSSTGTGGLGYTF; CDR3 DNA: TGTGCCAGCAGCTCAACCGGGACAGGGGGTCTTGGCTACACCTTC
D gene: -; V gene: TRBV7-9; J gene: TRBJ1-1; CDR3 protein: CASSRAGKEYTEAFF; CDR3 DNA: TGTGCCAGCAGCCGAGCAGGTAAAGAGTACACTGAAGCTTTCTTT
D gene: -; V gene: TRBV2; J gene: TRBJ2-5; CDR3 protein: CASSSDRGSLETQYF; CDR3 DNA: TGTGCCAGCAGCAGTGATCGGGGGTCATTAGAGACCCAGTACTTC